The sequence of this TCR beta chain was determined in a study of shared clonotypes between healthy human individuals. General study findings and limits: A handful of donors showed sharing of 4.5% to 5% of naive CD4 clonotypes.

The naive CD8 fraction comprised CD45RO-negative cells positively selected for CCR7 and excluded terminally differentiated effector memory CD45RA+ cells. For this clone: Its antigen is not known.

Generated by immunoSEQ multiplex PCR, the TCRdb table keeps only in-frame clones and is missing some. The sample has around 2.1 million clones; roughly 91% are singletons. The sample was naive CD8+ T cells from PBMCs. The receptor was isolated from a man aged 18-30 years in good health. Some clones in this sample may be carry-over from other donors' samples.

The CDR3 DNA reads as TGTGCCTGGGATTATGGTGGGTCTTCTCTAGAGCAGTACTTC. Translation gives CAWDYGGSSLEQYF. This sequence joins TRBV30 and TRBJ2-7; D not resolved. V shed 5 bases and J shed 7 bases, with 21 bases lying between them. Germline CDR1 GTSNPN, CDR2 SVGIG (reference sequence). This CDR3 contains 14 residues.